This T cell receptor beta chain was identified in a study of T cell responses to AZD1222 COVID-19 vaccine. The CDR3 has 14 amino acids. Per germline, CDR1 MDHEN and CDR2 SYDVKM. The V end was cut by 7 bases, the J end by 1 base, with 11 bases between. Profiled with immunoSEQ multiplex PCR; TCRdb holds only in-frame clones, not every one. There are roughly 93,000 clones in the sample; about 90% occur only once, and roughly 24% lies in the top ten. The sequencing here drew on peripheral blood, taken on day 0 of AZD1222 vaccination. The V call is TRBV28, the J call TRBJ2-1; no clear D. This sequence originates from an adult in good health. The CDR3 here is CASIKGGSYNEQFF. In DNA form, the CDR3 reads TGTGCCAGCATTAAAGGCGGTTCCTACAATGAGCAGTTCTTC.